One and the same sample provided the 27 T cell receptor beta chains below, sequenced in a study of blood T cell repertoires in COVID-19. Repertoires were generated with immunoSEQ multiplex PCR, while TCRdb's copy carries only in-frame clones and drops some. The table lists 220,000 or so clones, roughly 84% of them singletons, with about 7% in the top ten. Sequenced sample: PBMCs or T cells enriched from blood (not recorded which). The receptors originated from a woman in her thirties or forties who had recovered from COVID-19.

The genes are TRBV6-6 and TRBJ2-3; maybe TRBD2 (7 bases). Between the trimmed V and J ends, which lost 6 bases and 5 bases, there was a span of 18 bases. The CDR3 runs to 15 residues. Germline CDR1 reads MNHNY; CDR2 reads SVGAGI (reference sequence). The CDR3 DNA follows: TGTGCCAGCAGGTGGACGGGGGGCGTGGGAGATACGCAGTATTTT. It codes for CASRWTGGVGDTQYF.

This chain's CDR3 is CASSPDGTSSYEQYF. Here the CDR3 DNA reads TGTGCCAGCAGCCCAGATGGGACTAGCTCCTACGAGCAGTACTTC. The chain carries TRBV7-2 and TRBJ2-7; 8 nucleotides agree with TRBD2. The CDR3 is 15 amino acids. Looked up from germline, CDR1 is SGHTA and CDR2 is FQGNSA. Unmatched junction bases numbered 6, after V lost 5 bases and J lost 0 bases.

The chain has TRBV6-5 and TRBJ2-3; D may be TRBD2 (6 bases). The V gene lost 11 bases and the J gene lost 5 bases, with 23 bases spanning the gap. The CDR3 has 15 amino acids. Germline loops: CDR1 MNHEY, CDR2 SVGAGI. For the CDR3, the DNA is TGTGCCCACACTGAGACGGGAGATCTGATAGATACGCAGTATTTT. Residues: CAHTETGDLIDTQYF.

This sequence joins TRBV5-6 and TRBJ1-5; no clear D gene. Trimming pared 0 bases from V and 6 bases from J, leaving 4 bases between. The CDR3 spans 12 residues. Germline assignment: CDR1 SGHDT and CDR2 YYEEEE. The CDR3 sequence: CASSLGSQPQHF. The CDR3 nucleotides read TGTGCCAGCAGCTTGGGGAGTCAGCCCCAGCATTTT.

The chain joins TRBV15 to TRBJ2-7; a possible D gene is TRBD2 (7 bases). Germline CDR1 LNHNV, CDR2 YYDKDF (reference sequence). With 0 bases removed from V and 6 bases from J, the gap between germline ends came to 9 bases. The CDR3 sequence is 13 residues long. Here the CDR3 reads CATSREGGLEQYV. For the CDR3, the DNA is TGTGCCACCAGCAGAGAGGGGGGGCTCGAGCAGTACGTC.

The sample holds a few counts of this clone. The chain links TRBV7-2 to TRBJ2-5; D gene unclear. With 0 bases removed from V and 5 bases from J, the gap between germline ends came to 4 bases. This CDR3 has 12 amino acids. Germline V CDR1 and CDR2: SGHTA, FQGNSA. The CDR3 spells CASSLAPETQYF. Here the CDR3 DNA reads TGTGCCAGCAGCTTAGCTCCGGAGACCCAGTACTTC.

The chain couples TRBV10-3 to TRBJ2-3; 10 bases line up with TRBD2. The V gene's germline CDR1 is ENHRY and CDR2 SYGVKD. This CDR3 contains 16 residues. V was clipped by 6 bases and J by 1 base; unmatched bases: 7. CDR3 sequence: CAIRGASGGGTDTQYF. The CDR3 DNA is TGTGCCATCAGGGGCGCTAGCGGGGGCGGCACAGATACGCAGTATTTT.

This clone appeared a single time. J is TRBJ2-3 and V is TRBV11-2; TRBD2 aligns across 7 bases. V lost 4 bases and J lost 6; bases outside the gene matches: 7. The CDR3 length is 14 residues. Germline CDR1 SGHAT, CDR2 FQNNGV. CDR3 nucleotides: TGTGCCAGCAGCTCCACGGGACTAATGGATACGCAGTATTTT. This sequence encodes CASSSTGLMDTQYF.

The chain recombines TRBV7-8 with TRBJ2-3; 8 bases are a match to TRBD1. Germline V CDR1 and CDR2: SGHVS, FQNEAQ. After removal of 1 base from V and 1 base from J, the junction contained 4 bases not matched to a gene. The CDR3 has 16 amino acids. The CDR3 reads CASSLGRGQGTDTQYF. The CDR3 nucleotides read TGTGCCAGCAGCTTAGGTAGGGGACAGGGCACAGATACGCAGTATTTT.

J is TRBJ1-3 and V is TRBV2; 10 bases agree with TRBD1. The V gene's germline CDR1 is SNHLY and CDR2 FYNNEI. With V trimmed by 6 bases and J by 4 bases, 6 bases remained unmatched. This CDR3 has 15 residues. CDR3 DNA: TGTGCCAGCAGGAGACAGGGGGCGTCCGGAAACACCATATATTTT. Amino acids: CASRRQGASGNTIYF.

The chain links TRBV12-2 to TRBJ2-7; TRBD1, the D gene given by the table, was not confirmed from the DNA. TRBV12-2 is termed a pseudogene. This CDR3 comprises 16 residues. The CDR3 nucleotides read TGTGCAAGTCGACCACGACAGGGGGGAGTGGACTACGAGCAGTACGTC. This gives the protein CASRPRQGGVDYEQYV.

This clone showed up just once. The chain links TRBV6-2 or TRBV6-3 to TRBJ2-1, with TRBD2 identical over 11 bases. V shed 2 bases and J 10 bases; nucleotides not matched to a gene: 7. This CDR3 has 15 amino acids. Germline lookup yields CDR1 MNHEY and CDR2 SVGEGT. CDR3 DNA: TGTGCCAGCAGTTACACTAGCGGGAGTACAGGAGAGCAGTTCTTC. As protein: CASSYTSGSTGEQFF.

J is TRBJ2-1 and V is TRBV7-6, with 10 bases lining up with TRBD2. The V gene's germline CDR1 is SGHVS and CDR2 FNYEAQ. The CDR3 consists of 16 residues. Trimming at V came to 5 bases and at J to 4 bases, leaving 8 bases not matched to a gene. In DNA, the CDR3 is TGTGCCAGCAGCCCAACCGGGACTAGCGCATACAATGAGCAGTTCTTC. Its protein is CASSPTGTSAYNEQFF. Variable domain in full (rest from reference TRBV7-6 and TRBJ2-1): GAGVSQSPRYKVTKRGQDVALRCDPISGHVSLYWYRQALGQGPEFLTYFNYEAQQDKSGLPNDRFSAERPEGSISTLTIQRTEQRDSAMYRCASSPTGTSAYNEQFFGPGTRLTVL.

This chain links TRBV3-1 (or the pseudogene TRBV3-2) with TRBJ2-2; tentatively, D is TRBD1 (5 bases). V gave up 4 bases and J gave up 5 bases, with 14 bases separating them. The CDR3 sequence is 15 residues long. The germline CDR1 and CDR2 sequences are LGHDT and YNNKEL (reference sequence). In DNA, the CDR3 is TGTGCCAGCAGCCCTACAGGTATCAAGACCGGGGAGCTGTTTTTT. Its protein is CASSPTGIKTGELFF.

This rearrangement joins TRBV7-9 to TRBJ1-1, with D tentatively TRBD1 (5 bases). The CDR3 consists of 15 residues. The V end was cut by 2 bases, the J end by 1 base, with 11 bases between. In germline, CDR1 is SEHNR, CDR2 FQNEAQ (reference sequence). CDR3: CASSLLLTGNTEAFF. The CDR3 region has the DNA TGTGCCAGCAGCTTACTTTTAACAGGGAACACTGAAGCTTTCTTT.

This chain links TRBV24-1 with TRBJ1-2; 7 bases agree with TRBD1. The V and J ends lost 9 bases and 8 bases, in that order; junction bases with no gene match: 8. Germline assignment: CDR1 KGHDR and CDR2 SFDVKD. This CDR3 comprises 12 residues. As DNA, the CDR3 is TGTGCCACCGCGGATAACAGGGGAGGCTACACCTTC. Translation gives CATADNRGGYTF.

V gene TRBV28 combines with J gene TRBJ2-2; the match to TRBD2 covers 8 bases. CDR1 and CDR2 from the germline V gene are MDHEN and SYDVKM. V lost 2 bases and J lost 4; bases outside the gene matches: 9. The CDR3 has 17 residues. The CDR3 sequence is CASSLPSPGGGTGELFF. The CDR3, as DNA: TGTGCCAGCAGTTTACCGTCCCCGGGGGGGGGCACCGGGGAGCTGTTTTTT.

This CDR3 is CASSENPGLGYEQYF. CDR3 bases: TGCGCCAGCAGTGAAAACCCCGGGTTAGGCTACGAGCAGTACTTC. V and J are TRBV10-1 and TRBJ2-7; no clear D gene. V shed 3 bases and J shed 3 bases, with 15 bases lying between them. Germline-derived CDR1 and CDR2 are WNHNN and SYGVQD (reference sequence). The CDR3 contains 15 residues.

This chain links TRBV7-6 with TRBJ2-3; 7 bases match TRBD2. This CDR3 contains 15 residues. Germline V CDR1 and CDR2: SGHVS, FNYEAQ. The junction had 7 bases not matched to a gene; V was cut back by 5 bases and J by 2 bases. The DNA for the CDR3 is TGTGCCAGCAGCGCCCGGGACTACCTCACAGATACGCAGTATTTT. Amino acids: CASSARDYLTDTQYF.

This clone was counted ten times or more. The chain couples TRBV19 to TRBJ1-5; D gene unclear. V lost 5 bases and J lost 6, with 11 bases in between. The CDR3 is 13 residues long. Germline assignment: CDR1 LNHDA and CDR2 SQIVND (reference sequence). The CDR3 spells CASSLPGVQPQHF. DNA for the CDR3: TGTGCCAGTAGTCTCCCCGGGGTTCAGCCCCAGCATTTT.

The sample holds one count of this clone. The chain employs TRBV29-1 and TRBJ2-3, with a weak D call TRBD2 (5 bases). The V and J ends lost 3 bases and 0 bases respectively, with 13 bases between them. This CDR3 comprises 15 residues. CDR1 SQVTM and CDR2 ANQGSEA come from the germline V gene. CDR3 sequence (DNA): TGCAGCGTTGATAATTCTAGGACTAGCACAGATACGCAGTATTTT. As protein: CSVDNSRTSTDTQYF.

The CDR3 spells CASSPGRSYEQYF. CDR3 bases: TGTGCCAGCAGTCCCGGGAGATCCTACGAGCAGTACTTC. This sequence joins TRBV28 and TRBJ2-7; perhaps TRBD2 as D (6 bases). V was trimmed by 5 bases and J by 1 base, leaving 9 bases between them. From germline, CDR1 is MDHEN and CDR2 SYDVKM. The CDR3 extends over 13 amino acids.

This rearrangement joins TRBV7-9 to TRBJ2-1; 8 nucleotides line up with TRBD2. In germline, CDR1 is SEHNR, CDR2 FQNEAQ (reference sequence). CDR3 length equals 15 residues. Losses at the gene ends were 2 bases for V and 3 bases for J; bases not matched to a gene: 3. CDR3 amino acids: CASSLPAGVYNEQFF. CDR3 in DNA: TGTGCCAGCAGCTTACCAGCGGGAGTCTACAATGAGCAGTTCTTC.

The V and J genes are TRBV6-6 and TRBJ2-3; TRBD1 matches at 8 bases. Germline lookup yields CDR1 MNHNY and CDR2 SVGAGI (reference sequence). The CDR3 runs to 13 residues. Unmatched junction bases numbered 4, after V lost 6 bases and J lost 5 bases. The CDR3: CASSQTGVDTQYF. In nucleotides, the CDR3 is TGTGCCAGCAGCCAGACAGGGGTAGATACGCAGTATTTT.

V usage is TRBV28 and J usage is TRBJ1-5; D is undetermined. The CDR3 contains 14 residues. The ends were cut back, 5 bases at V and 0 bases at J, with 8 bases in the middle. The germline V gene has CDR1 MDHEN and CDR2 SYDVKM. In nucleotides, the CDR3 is TGTGCCAGCAGTGGACTATATAGCAATCAGCCCCAGCATTTT. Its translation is CASSGLYSNQPQHF.

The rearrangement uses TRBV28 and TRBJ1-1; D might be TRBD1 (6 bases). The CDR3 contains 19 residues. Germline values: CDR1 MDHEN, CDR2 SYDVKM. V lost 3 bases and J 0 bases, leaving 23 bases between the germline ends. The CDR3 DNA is TGTGCCAGCAGTTTGGGGGGGGGCGGACAGAGTCGCATGAACACTGAAGCTTTCTTT. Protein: CASSLGGGGQSRMNTEAFF.

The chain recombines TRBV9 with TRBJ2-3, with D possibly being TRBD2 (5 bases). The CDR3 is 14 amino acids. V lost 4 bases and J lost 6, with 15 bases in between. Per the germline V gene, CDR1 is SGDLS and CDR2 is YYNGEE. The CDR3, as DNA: TGTGCCAGCAGCTTCCGGGGTAACTCCGATACGCAGTATTTT. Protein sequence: CASSFRGNSDTQYF.